One sample yielded the 10 T cell receptor beta chains listed below, sequenced in a study of blood T cell repertoires in COVID-19. Produced via immunoSEQ multiplex PCR; TCRdb's table is partial and in-frame only. Of tens of thousands of clones listed, roughly 77% are singletons. Sequencing input: peripheral blood. Source of these receptors: an elderly man with active or convalescent COVID-19.

This chain joins TRBV11-3 and TRBJ2-3, with TRBD1 matching 10 bases. V was clipped by 5 bases and J by 1 base; unmatched bases: 15. The germline CDR1 and CDR2 sequences are SGHNT and YENEEA. The CDR3 length is 19 residues. The CDR3 nucleotides read TGTGCCAGCAGCCCGAGACAGGGGGCAGGGGGAGTTGGCACAGATACGCAGTATTTT. Protein sequence: CASSPRQGAGGVGTDTQYF.

The rearrangement links TRBV6-5 to TRBJ1-5, with D perhaps TRBD1 (5 bases). The CDR3 runs to 13 residues. Germline assignment: CDR1 MNHEY and CDR2 SVGAGI. The ends were cut back, 6 bases at V and 6 bases at J, with 12 bases in the middle. CDR3: CASSFGAGQPQHF. The CDR3 DNA follows: TGTGCCAGCAGCTTTGGGGCAGGTCAGCCCCAGCATTTT.

The chain combines TRBV5-5 with TRBJ1-2; D possibly corresponds to TRBD1 (5 bases). Germline loops: CDR1 SGHKS, CDR2 YYEKEE (reference sequence). The CDR3 has 13 residues. V gave up 0 bases and J gave up 7 bases, with 10 bases separating them. The CDR3 nucleotides are TGTGCCAGCAGCTTGGCCAGTAGGGGTGGCTACACCTTC. Amino acids: CASSLASRGGYTF.

The chain couples TRBV19 to TRBJ1-4; D remains ambiguous. Germline lookup yields CDR1 LNHDA and CDR2 SQIVND (reference sequence). Between the trimmed V and J ends, which lost 7 bases and 4 bases, there was a span of 16 bases. CDR3 length equals 15 residues. The DNA of the CDR3 is TGTGCCAGTATAGGCCTATCCTCGGGTAATGAAAAACTGTTTTTT. Its translation: CASIGLSSGNEKLFF.

The chain is built from TRBV3-1 (or the pseudogene TRBV3-2) and TRBJ2-5; no definite D call. The V gene lost 1 base and the J gene lost 9 bases, with 9 bases spanning the gap. Per the germline V gene, CDR1 is LGHDT and CDR2 is YNNKEL (reference sequence). The CDR3 runs 12 residues. The CDR3 loop is CASSQVAWAQYF. CDR3 nucleotides: TGTGCCAGCAGCCAAGTAGCCTGGGCCCAGTACTTC.

The rearrangement links TRBV28 to TRBJ1-1, with TRBD1 as a possible D gene (6 bases). V was clipped by 2 bases and J by 6 bases, with 19 bases between them. The CDR3 totals 16 residues. Germline V gives CDR1 MDHEN, CDR2 SYDVKM. This chain's CDR3 is CASSLHRVPGGSEAFF. The CDR3 bases are TGTGCCAGCAGTTTACACAGGGTTCCCGGGGGGTCTGAAGCTTTCTTT.

This chain connects TRBV5-1 to TRBJ2-2; 9 bases fit TRBD1. This CDR3 is 16 amino acids long. V lost 5 bases to trimming and J lost 4 bases; unmatched junction nucleotides: 9. CDR1 is SGHRS and CDR2 is YFSETQ in the germline V gene. The CDR3 bases are TGCGCCAGCAGACCCTCCGGGACAGGGAGCACCGGGGAGCTGTTTTTT. Translated, it gives CASRPSGTGSTGELFF.

This sequence joins TRBV2 and TRBJ2-1; 8 bases align to TRBD1. Germline trimming cut 4 bases from V and 6 bases from J; bases unmatched to any gene: 8. Germline V gene sequence: CDR1 SNHLY, CDR2 FYNNEI. The CDR3 covers 15 residues. In DNA, the CDR3 is TGTGCCAGCAGTGCTCAGGGGGCGCTCTGCAATGAGCAGTTCTTC. Amino acid sequence: CASSAQGALCNEQFF.

To note about this clone: One junction end does not reproduce the germline sequence, and a read error may be involved. This chain joins TRBV12-3 or TRBV12-4 and TRBJ1-2, with TRBD1 matching over 10 bases. The CDR3 covers 12 residues. The CDR3 loop is CASSFGDRGMGF. Here the CDR3 DNA reads TGTGCCAGCAGTTTTGGGGACAGGGGAATGGGGTTC.

V gene TRBV4-3 combines with J gene TRBJ2-1; 9 bases line up with TRBD1. Germline CDR1 reads LGHNA; CDR2 reads YSLEER. Trimming cost V 1 base and J 4 bases; bases outside gene matches: 2. The CDR3 is 15 residues long. This CDR3 is CASSQGGTGYNEQFF. CDR3 in DNA: TGCGCCAGCAGCCAAGGAGGGACAGGGTACAATGAGCAGTTCTTC.